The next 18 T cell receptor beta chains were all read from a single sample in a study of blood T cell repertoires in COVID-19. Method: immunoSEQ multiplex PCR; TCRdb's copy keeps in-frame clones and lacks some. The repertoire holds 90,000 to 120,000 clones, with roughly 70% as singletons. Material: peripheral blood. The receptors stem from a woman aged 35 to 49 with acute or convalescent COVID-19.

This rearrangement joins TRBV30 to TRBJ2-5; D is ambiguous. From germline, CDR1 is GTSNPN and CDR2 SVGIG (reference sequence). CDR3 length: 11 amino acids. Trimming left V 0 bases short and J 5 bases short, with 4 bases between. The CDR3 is CAWSVRETQYF. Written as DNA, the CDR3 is TGTGCCTGGAGTGTACGGGAGACCCAGTACTTC.

Here the CDR3 DNA reads TGTGCCAGCAGTCACCATACAGGGAAAGGCCTTGGCTACACCTTC. Protein product: CASSHHTGKGLGYTF. The chain links TRBV6-5 to TRBJ1-2; D perhaps matches TRBD1 (6 bases). V lost 5 bases and J 7 bases, leaving 20 bases between the germline ends. The germline CDR1 and CDR2 sequences are MNHEY and SVGAGI. This CDR3 has 15 residues.

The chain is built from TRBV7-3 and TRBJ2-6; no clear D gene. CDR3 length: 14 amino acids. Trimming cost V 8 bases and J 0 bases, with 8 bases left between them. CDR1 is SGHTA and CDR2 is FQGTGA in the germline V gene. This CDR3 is CASGPSSGANVLTF. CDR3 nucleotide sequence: TGTGCCAGCGGGCCCTCCTCTGGGGCCAACGTCCTGACTTTC.

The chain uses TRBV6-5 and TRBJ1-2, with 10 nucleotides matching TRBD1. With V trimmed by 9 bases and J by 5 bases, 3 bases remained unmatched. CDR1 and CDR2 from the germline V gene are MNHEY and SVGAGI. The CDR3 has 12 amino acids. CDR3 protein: CASRGQGYGYTF. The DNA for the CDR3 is TGTGCCAGTCGGGGACAGGGGTATGGCTACACCTTC.

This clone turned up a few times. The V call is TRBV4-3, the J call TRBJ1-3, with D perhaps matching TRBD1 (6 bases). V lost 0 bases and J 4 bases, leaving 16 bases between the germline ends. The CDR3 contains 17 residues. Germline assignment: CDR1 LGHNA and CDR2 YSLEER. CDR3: CASSQEGRGGTGNTIYF. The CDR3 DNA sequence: TGCGCCAGCAGCCAAGAGGGAAGGGGGGGTACGGGAAACACCATATATTTT.

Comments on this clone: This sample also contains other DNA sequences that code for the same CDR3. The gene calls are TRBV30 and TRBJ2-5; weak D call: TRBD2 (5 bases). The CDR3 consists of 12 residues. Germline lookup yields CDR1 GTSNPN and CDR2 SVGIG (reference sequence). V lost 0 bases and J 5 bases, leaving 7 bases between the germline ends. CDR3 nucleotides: TGTGCCTGGAGTGTTGGCGGGGAGACCCAGTACTTC. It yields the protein CAWSVGGETQYF.

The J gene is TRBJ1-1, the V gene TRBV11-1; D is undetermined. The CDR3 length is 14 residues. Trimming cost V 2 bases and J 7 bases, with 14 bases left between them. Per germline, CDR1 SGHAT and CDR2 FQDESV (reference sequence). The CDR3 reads CASSLMGGVHEAFF. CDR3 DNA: TGTGCCAGCAGCTTAATGGGTGGAGTTCATGAAGCTTTCTTT.

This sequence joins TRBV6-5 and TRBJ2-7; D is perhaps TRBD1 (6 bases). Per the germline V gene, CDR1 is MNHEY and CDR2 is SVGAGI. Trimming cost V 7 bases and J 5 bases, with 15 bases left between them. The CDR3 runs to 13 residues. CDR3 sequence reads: CASTGTLDHEQYF. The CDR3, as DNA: TGTGCCAGCACTGGGACACTGGACCACGAGCAGTACTTC.

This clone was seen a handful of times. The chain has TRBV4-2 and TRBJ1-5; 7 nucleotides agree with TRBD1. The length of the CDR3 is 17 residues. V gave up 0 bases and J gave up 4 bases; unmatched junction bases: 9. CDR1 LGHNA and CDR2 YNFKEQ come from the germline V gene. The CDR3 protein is CASSQEGTPGQNQPQHF. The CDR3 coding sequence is TGTGCCAGCAGCCAAGAGGGGACTCCGGGACAGAATCAGCCCCAGCATTTT.

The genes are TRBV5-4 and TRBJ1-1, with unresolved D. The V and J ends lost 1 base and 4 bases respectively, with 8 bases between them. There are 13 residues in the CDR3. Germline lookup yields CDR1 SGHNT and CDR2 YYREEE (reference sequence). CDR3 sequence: CASSLPQTTEAFF. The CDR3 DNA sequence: TGTGCCAGCAGCTTGCCACAGACCACTGAAGCTTTCTTT.

CDR3 amino acids: CASNSGTGGETQYF. The DNA of the CDR3 is TGTGCCAGCAACTCCGGGACAGGGGGAGAGACCCAGTACTTC. V usage is TRBV6-5 and J usage is TRBJ2-5; 11 bases match TRBD1. Germline V gene lookup returns CDR1 MNHEY and CDR2 SVGAGI. Trimming at V came to 7 bases and at J to 4 bases, leaving 5 bases not matched to a gene. The CDR3 consists of 14 residues.

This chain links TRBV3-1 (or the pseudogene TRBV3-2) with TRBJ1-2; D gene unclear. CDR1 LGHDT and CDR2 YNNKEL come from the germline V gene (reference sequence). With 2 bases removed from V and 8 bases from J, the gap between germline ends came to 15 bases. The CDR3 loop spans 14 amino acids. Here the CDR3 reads CASSQNGRSGGYTF. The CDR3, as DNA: TGTGCCAGCAGCCAAAACGGGAGGTCCGGGGGCTACACCTTC.

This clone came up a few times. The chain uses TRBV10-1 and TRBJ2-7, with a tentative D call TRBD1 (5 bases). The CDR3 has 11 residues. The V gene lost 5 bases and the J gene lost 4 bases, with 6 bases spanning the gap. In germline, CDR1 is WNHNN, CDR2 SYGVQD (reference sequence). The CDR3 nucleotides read TGCGCCAGCAGTCAGGGTTACGAGCAGTACTTC. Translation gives CASSQGYEQYF.

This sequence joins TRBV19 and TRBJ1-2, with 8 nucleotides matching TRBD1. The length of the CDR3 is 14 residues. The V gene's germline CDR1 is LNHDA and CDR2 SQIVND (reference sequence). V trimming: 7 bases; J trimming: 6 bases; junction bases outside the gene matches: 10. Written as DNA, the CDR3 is TGTGCCAGTATCGACAGGGGCGGTATCAATGGCTACACCTTC. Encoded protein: CASIDRGGINGYTF. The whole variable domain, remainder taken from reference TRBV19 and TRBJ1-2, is DGGITQSPKYLFRKEGQNVTLSCEQNLNHDAMYWYRQDPGQGLRLIYYSQIVNDFQKGDIAEGYSVSREKKESFPLTVTSAQKNPTAFYLCASIDRGGINGYTFGSGTRLTVV.

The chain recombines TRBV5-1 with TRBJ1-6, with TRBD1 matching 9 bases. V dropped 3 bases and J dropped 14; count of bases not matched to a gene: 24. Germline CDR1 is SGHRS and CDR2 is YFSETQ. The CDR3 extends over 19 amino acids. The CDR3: CASSSGQGGAKITDGALHF. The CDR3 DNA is TGCGCCAGCAGCTCGGGACAGGGAGGAGCAAAAATCACCGACGGGGCCCTCCACTTT.

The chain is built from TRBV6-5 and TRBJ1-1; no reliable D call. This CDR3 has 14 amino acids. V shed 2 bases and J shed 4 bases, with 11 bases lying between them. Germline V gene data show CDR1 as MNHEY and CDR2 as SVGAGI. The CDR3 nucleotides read TGTGCCAGCAGTTACGGAGGAGCCAGCACTGAAGCTTTCTTT. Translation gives CASSYGGASTEAFF.

CDR3 region: CASGGTGGDEKLFF. CDR3 in DNA: TGTGCCAGCGGGGGGACAGGGGGGGATGAAAAACTGTTTTTT. This chain links TRBV28 with TRBJ1-4, with 11 positions matching TRBD1. This CDR3 comprises 14 residues. V lost 8 bases and J lost 6; bases outside the gene matches: 5. Germline loops: CDR1 MDHEN, CDR2 SYDVKM.

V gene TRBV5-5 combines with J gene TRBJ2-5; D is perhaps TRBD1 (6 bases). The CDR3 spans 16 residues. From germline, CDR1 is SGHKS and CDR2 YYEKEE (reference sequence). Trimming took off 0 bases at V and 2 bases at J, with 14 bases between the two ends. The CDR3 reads CASSLDPTGRQETQYF. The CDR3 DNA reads TGTGCCAGCAGCTTGGACCCGACAGGACGGCAAGAGACCCAGTACTTC.